Listed below are T cell receptor beta chains from one sample, sequenced in a study of shared clonotypes between healthy human individuals. This table comes from immunoSEQ multiplex PCR, and its TCRdb copy is limited to in-frame clones, with some not included. Among more than 550,000 clones listed, under 95% were seen once. Material: naive CD8+ T cells sorted from blood. All receptors come from a man younger than 40 in good health. Each CDR3 is given with its conserved first and last residue. Each record gives: V gene, J gene, D gene, clone size, CDR3 DNA, CDR3 protein. A D gene is named only where the DNA matches it firmly. Size is omitted from some rows. Given values are once, few, many or a class for expanded clones.

TRBV7-9	TRBJ1-5	TRBD1	-	TGTGCCAGCAGCTCCACCAAAACAGGGGCTCTCTATAGCAATCAGCCCCAGCATTTT	CASSSTKTGALYSNQPQHF
TRBV5-8	TRBJ2-7	-	-	TGTGCCAGCAGCTTGGCCTACGAGCAGTACTTC	CASSLAYEQYF
TRBV10-1	TRBJ2-7	-	-	TGCGCCAGCAGTGAGGTCCGGCAGCCCTACGAGCAGTACTTC	CASSEVRQPYEQYF
TRBV7-9	TRBJ2-5	TRBD2	once	TGTGCCAGCAGCATCCTTACTAGCGGGACCCAAGAGACCCAGTACTTC	CASSILTSGTQETQYF
TRBV12-5	TRBJ2-3	-	-	TGTGCTAGTGGAGGGGGGGATACGCAGTATTTT	CASGGGDTQYF
TRBV28	TRBJ2-5	-	-	TGTGCCAGCAGTTTTAACCCAGGGAGAGCCCAGTACTTC	CASSFNPGRAQYF
TRBV27	TRBJ2-7	-	-	TGTGCCAGCAGTTCCGGGTTCGAGCAGTACTTC	CASSSGFEQYF
TRBV11-3	TRBJ2-2	-	-	TGTGCCAGCAGCTCGAACACCGGGGAGCTGTTTTTT	CASSSNTGELFF
TRBV7-2	TRBJ2-1	-	-	TGTGCCAGCAGACACGACGGGGCCCACTCCTACAATGAGCAGTTCTTC	CASRHDGAHSYNEQFF
TRBV23-1	TRBJ2-2	TRBD1	-	TGCGCCAGTCAAGACAGGGTACTCAGTACTAGTCCCGGGGAGCTGTTTTTT	CASQDRVLSTSPGELFF
TRBV7-6	TRBJ2-2	-	-	TGTGCCAGCAGCCCAAGGGGACAGAACACCGGGGAGCTGTTTTTT	CASSPRGQNTGELFF
TRBV11-2	TRBJ2-7	-	-	TGTGCCAGCAGCCCTAGGCTTGAAGCCTCCCTCGAGCAGTACTTC	CASSPRLEASLEQYF
TRBV27	TRBJ2-1	TRBD2	-	TGTGCCAGCAGTTTCTTCGCGGGAGGTAATGAGCAGTTCTTC	CASSFFAGGNEQFF
TRBV6-5	TRBJ2-2	-	once	TGTGCCAGCAGTTACGATCCCGGGGAGCTGTTTTTT	CASSYDPGELFF
TRBV6-5	TRBJ1-4	-	-	TGTGCCAGCAGTTACTTGGCAACTAATGAAAAACTGTTTTTT	CASSYLATNEKLFF
TRBV19	TRBJ1-2	TRBD1	once	TGTGCCAGTAGTACACCGGGACAGGAGGCGGACGGCTACACCTTC	CASSTPGQEADGYTF
TRBV2	TRBJ2-7	TRBD1	-	TGTGCCAGCAGTCAGGACAGGGCTCGGACCTACGAGCAGTACTTC	CASSQDRARTYEQYF
TRBV4-3	TRBJ2-1	-	-	TGCGCCAGCAGCCAAGTACTCGGGGCTCAGGCAGACAATGAGCAGTTCTTC	CASSQVLGAQADNEQFF
TRBV29-1	TRBJ2-1	TRBD2	-	TGCAGCGCTGTTCTAGCGGGGGTGGAGCAGTTCTTC	CSAVLAGVEQFF
TRBV7-9	TRBJ2-7	-	-	TGTGCCAGCAGCTCGCAGACAGGATGGGTGGAGCAGTACTTC	CASSSQTGWVEQYF
TRBV19	TRBJ2-7	TRBD2	-	TGTGCCAGTAGTGGGGGACTAGCACCTTCCTACGAGCAGTACTTC	CASSGGLAPSYEQYF
TRBV4-3	TRBJ1-5	TRBD1	once	TGCGCCAGCAGCCACCCCAAATCCGGGACAGGGTTACCAGCTGGGCAGCCCCAGCATTTT	CASSHPKSGTGLPAGQPQHF
TRBV30	TRBJ1-1	-	-	TGTGCCAAGAGGACGAACACTGAAGCTTTCTTT	CAKRTNTEAFF
TRBV15	TRBJ2-3	-	-	TGTGCCACCAGCACAGGCCGGGAACCGACCATGGATACGCAGTATTTT	CATSTGREPTMDTQYF
TRBV4-1	TRBJ1-5	-	-	TGCGCCAGCAGCCAAGATTTGTACTCCGGGAGCAATCAGCCCCAGCATTTT	CASSQDLYSGSNQPQHF
TRBV11-1	TRBJ1-1	-	few	TGTGCCAGCAGCCGCAGGGGCGTGAACACTGAAGCTTTCTTT	CASSRRGVNTEAFF
TRBV2	TRBJ2-5	TRBD2	-	TGTGCAAGCGGAGGGAGGGAGGAGACCCAGTACTTC	CASGGREETQYF
TRBV6-6	TRBJ2-7	-	few	TGTGCCAGCAGAGCGGACAGCATCGAACCCTACGAGCAGTACTTC	CASRADSIEPYEQYF
TRBV28	TRBJ1-4	-	-	TGTGCCAGCACCTCGGGTTACGGGACACCGAATGAAAAACTGTTTTTT	CASTSGYGTPNEKLFF
TRBV2	TRBJ2-1	-	-	TGTGCCAGCAGTGTGGAAGAGTACAATGAGCAGTTCTTC	CASSVEEYNEQFF
TRBV27	TRBJ1-2	-	once	TGTGCCAGCAGTTTATTTTATCCGGTGGCAGGACACTATGGCTACACCTTC	CASSLFYPVAGHYGYTF
TRBV4-1	TRBJ2-1	-	-	TGCGCCACTGGACTGGGGAATGAGCAGTTCTTC	CATGLGNEQFF
TRBV6-6	TRBJ2-1	-	-	TGTGCCAGCAGTTACTCAGGGCATGAGCAGTTCTTC	CASSYSGHEQFF
TRBV2	TRBJ1-2	-	-	TGTGCCAGCAGTGAAGCAATTCCTGAGTATGGCTACACCTTC	CASSEAIPEYGYTF
TRBV7-3	TRBJ2-3	TRBD2	few	TGTGCCAGCAGCTTAGGGACTAGCGAGGCAGATACGCAGTATTTT	CASSLGTSEADTQYF